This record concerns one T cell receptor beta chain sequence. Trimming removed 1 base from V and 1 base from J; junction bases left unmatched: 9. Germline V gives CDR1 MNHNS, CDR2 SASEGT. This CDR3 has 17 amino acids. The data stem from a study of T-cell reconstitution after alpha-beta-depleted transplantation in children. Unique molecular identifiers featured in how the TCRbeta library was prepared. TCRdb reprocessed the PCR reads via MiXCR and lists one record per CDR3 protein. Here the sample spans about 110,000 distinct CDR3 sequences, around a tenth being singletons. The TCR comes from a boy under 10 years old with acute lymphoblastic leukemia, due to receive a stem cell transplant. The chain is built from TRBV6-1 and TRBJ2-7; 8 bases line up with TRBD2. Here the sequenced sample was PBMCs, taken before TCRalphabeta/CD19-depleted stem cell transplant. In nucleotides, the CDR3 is TGTGCCAGCAGTGAAGGGGTTAGCGGGGCCTTTTCCTACGAGCAGTACTTC. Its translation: CASSEGVSGAFSYEQYF.